This T cell receptor (beta chain) is from a study of cytomegalovirus exposure and HLA in healthy donors (dated by TCRdb to about 2017). Concerning the study at large: An earlier analysis of approximately 550 of the donors reported more than 250 Gb of sequence data and 100 million to 140 million unique TCR beta sequences from some 180 million T cells. Of the approximately 370 genotyped donors, less than 90% were placed in the genetic ancestry cluster associated with self-reported Caucasian donors. Genome-wide SNP genotypes for about 60% of the roughly 700 donors were used in a later genetic analysis, which treated that subset as a discovery cohort. A few DR-DQ haplotypes were treated as single units for association and clustering because of strong linkage in the cohort. Donor age, sex, ethnicity and CMV serostatus were collected together with the repertoire data. Among about 360 genotyped donors of the cohort, an average of roughly 240,000 unique TCR beta nucleotide sequences were sequenced per donor, about a sixth of them non-productive. To predict cytomegalovirus infection status, the study combined high-throughput TCR immunosequencing, statistical association of individual TCRs with disease status, and machine learning. An early release that covered roughly 600 HLA-typed donors contained about 300 gigabases of sequencing data and 75 million to 100 million unique TCR sequences. Besides the first cohort of 666 subjects, a separate validation cohort made up of 90 to 150 different subjects was used. Every discovery cohort repertoire had been produced on one sequencing platform. The number of typed donors differed by locus: about 629-630 for A, B, C, DRB1 and DQB1; 522 for DQA1; 606 for DPA1; and roughly 450 for DPB1. To decide whether each TCR beta V gene segment behaved as functional or pseudogenic, an earlier analysis of fewer than 750 of the donors relied on high-throughput TCR beta sequencing. To study patterns of TCR occurrence, a later analysis re-analyzed previously published TCR beta repertoires from several hundred donors and added high-resolution HLA genotyping. The T cell repertoires of 670 or so subjects were profiled by immunosequencing and related to cytomegalovirus serostatus. Rather than using new phenotypic data, the later analysis identified candidate immune exposures from TCR beta sequences and from how often those sequences occurred across donors. Both class I and class II loci were covered by HLA typing, at four-digit resolution. The study aimed to test whether cataloging public T cell receptors could reveal signatures of past pathogen exposure. What the work shows at the level of the full study, not this receptor alone: At a false discovery rate of 0.05, a later analysis linked around 17,000 TCR beta sequences to specific HLA alleles. When HLA alleles, especially DR and DQ, strongly co-occurred, attributing TCR associations to individual alleles was difficult. In an earlier analysis of approximately 590 of the donors, most TCR beta V segments appeared in productive rearrangements about 87% or about 30% of the time, broadly matching IMGT annotations. The only immune exposure information available for the cohort was CMV serostatus. Presence/absence analyses assumed roughly uniform sequencing depth across donors, an assumption that may not hold. Because some donors lacked HLA typing at each locus, the association tests relied only on the typed subset. A later genetic analysis associated a missense DCLRE1C variant with V-gene and J-gene trimming of TCR beta chains, and an independent cohort replicated the association. A group of highly shared sequence variants was considered likely to be a technical artifact of the sequencing pipeline. In a later analysis, HLA-associated TCR beta chains showed more clonal expansion and lower generation probabilities than non-associated chains that were equally common. A further reported finding was that TCR beta sequences accurately predicted the HLA-A and HLA-B alleles for most subjects in the first cohort. A total of 150 or so TCR beta chains were listed by the study as associated with cytomegalovirus. A later analysis reported that several top co-occurrence clusters appeared linked to parvovirus B19, influenza, CMV and Epstein-Barr virus. In a later genetic analysis, fewer N-insertions in productive TCRs were reported among donors in an Asian-associated ancestry cluster than the approximately 710-donor mean. Some IMGT-functional V segments, including TRBV6-2 and TRBV6-3, could not be distinguished by the 87-base-pair reads and were therefore excluded. A few of the identified cytomegalovirus-associated TCR beta chains were confirmed in vitro to be specific for cytomegalovirus antigens. In a later analysis, the rate of TCR association differed among HLA loci, with DRB1 alleles having the most associated TCRs and HLA-C alleles having the fewest. The authors suggested that the approach could potentially be generalized to other disease states and immunological phenotypes. Most CMV-associated TCR beta chains appeared to be HLA-restricted in a later analysis, and the HLA associations seemed to be driven largely by CMV exposure. The earlier analysis of about 600 of the donors excluded around 17 rarely observed V segments, including chromosome 9 orphons, because counts were too low. The classifier was reported to diagnose cytomegalovirus status with high specificity and sensitivity in both the original and validation cohorts. Most TCR sequences were observed very rarely across donors, whereas some public TCRs were present in many individuals. The cohort was sequenced for TCR beta chains only, and without alpha or paired-chain data the features that could be detected were limited. Linkage disequilibrium might explain the correlated functional status among segregating V segments, but an unknown experimental factor could not be ruled out.

On this clone itself: The clone's antigen remains unknown. No much larger clone is present one base from it, and per-base qualities are unavailable.

V is shortened by 5 bases, J by 1 base, and the region joining them spans 11 bases. The CDR3 runs 14 amino acids, cysteine and phenylalanine included. The sequence is cut down to CDR3 DNA, 42 bases in frame from base 1. The germline V gene supplies CDR1 MNHEY and CDR2 SVGAGI. The cohort comprised around 700 healthy bone marrow donors. At the time of sampling, every cohort member was nominally healthy, though immune exposures that went unrecorded were likely present. The donor tested CMV seropositive, placing the donor among the roughly 270 seropositive members of the cohort. A peripheral blood sample was provided by each donor, and peripheral blood mononuclear cells were used for TCR beta sequencing. The Qiagen DNeasy Blood Extraction Kit was used to extract genomic DNA from the blood cell samples. Libraries came from the immunoSEQ multiplex PCR assay. For the multiplex PCR, a mixture combining 60 forward primers for TCR Vbeta segments and 13 reverse primers for TCR Jbeta segments was used. A multiplex PCR assay on genomic DNA amplified the CDR3 region of rearranged TCR beta genes. On the Illumina HiSeq System, the amplified TCR beta libraries were sequenced as 87-base-pair reads. Processing in the source paper ran as follows. A later analysis tallied about 77 million unique TCR beta chains across the 700 or so repertoires, and about 10 million of those chains were shared by two or more donors. To remove PCR and sequencing errors, raw reads were error-corrected and collapsed into unique sequences using a nearest-neighbor algorithm that merged closely related sequences. CDR3 sequences were aligned to IMGT reference sequences to assign V, D and J gene segments. For a sequence to be retained, a match of at least six nucleotides to both a V gene segment and a J gene segment was required. A rearrangement counted as productive if the CDR3 had no stop codons and remained in frame with V and J, and every other rearrangement counted as non-productive. Following IMGT convention, CDR3 was defined as the stretch from the second conserved V-encoded cysteine up to the conserved J-encoded phenylalanine. Sequences without an unambiguous match to a single V gene segment were excluded from the earlier analysis of several hundred of the donors. An earlier analysis of 587 of the donors called V segments functional above 56.7% productive rearrangements and segregating when the between-donor standard deviation exceeded 5%. A statistical classification framework was built for diagnosing cytomegalovirus status from the catalog of TCR beta chain sequences. In a later analysis, V and J genes were assigned by comparing TCR nucleotide sequences against IMGT/GENE-DB human TR gene sequences. The TCRdist pipeline was used in a later analysis to assign CDR3 sequences and most-parsimonious VDJ recombination scenarios. A later analysis defined each TCR beta chain by its CDR3 amino acid sequence plus V-gene family, and excluded reads lacking a unique V-gene family. In a later analysis, 500 to 700 highly shared, low-generation-probability nucleotide sequences were removed to address suspected cross-contamination and a sequencing artifact. In a later analysis, a clonal expansion index was calculated for each public chain from normalized within-repertoire ranks of inferred template counts. A later analysis computed generation probabilities with a VDJ recombination model fitted to out-of-frame rearrangements, and checked the results against IGoR. A later analysis scored TCR-TCR, TCR-HLA and TCR-CMV co-occurrence with hypergeometric tests, applying a repertoire-size bias correction to TCR pairs. A later analysis estimated false discovery rates by permuting HLA or CMV assignments 20 times. In a later analysis, co-occurring TCRs were grouped using DBSCAN, and TCRdist sequence similarity was added for clustering within HLA-allele-positive subsets. Repertoires with fewer than 30,000 or more than 120,000 public chains, plus five repertoires with anomalous nucleotide sharing, were excluded from co-occurrence clustering. In TCRdb, the immuneACCESS table is reduced to in-frame sequences with V and J assigned. These tables do not hold every clone; where another copy was compared, an unresolved V gene accounts for under half, and the others remain unexplained. The V and J calls and clone size come from that table; D and trimming were worked out from the DNA. The table for this sample lists roughly 110,000 clones; about three quarters of them were counted only once. Together, the top ten hold 12% of the sample.

The TCR sequence derives from a woman in her 40s in good health and CMV-seropositive. The receptor chain draws on TRBV6-5 and TRBJ1-2; too little of a D gene remains to name it. The sample taken for sequencing was PBMCs. The DNA is TGTGCCAGCAGTATCAAGTCTAATAACTATGGCTACACCTTC. This is translated as CASSIKSNNYGYTF.